The 26 T cell receptor beta chains presented below share a single source sample, sequenced in a study of cytomegalovirus exposure and HLA in healthy donors. Amplification used 60 Vbeta primers and 13 Jbeta primers. Assay: immunoSEQ multiplex PCR; the TCRdb copy retains only in-frame clones and omits some. Its clone listing holds about 88,000 clones. The sequencing input was PBMCs. The source is a girl under 18 in good health and CMV-seropositive.

The rearrangement uses TRBV9 and TRBJ2-7; a possible D gene is TRBD2 (6 bases). Per germline, CDR1 SGDLS and CDR2 YYNGEE. The CDR3 runs 12 residues. Trimming left V 0 bases short and J 7 bases short, with 8 bases between. CDR3 region: CASSVGAGEQYF. The CDR3, as DNA: TGTGCCAGCAGCGTAGGGGCGGGGGAGCAGTACTTC.

The chain links TRBV19 to TRBJ2-1; 7 bases align to TRBD2. This CDR3 contains 15 residues. Germline CDR1 is LNHDA and CDR2 is SQIVND (reference sequence). The J segment lost 1 base and the V segment lost 5 bases, leaving 5 bases of the junction unmatched. CDR3 protein: CASSALAASYNEQFF. The CDR3 region has the DNA TGTGCCAGTAGTGCTCTAGCGGCTTCCTACAATGAGCAGTTCTTC. Full variable domain (outside the CDR3, taken from reference TRBV19 and TRBJ2-1): DGGITQSPKYLFRKEGQNVTLSCEQNLNHDAMYWYRQDPGQGLRLIYYSQIVNDFQKGDIAEGYSVSREKKESFPLTVTSAQKNPTAFYLCASSALAASYNEQFFGPGTRLTVL.

The rearrangement links TRBV2 to TRBJ1-3; 9 bases are shared with TRBD1. The V gene end was trimmed by 5 bases and the J gene end by 2 bases; junction bases not matched to a gene: 7. CDR3 size: 16 residues. CDR1 is SNHLY and CDR2 is FYNNEI in the germline V gene. CDR3 nucleotide sequence: TGTGCCAGCAGTCCACAGGGGGCCGACACTGGAAACACCATATATTTT. Residues: CASSPQGADTGNTIYF.

The chain combines TRBV13 with TRBJ2-1; 10 nucleotides align to TRBD1. The CDR3 runs 15 residues. Germline lookup yields CDR1 PRHDT and CDR2 FYEKMQ (reference sequence). After removal of 5 bases from V and 7 bases from J, the junction contained 8 bases not matched to a gene. CDR3 loop: CASSNPGQGRNEQFF. In DNA, the CDR3 is TGTGCCAGCAGCAATCCGGGACAGGGGAGGAATGAGCAGTTCTTC.

As concerns this clone: The junction does not match germline at one end; this may be a read error. This rearrangement joins TRBV6-1 to TRBJ2-3; D unresolved. The CDR3 covers 13 residues. CDR1 and CDR2 from the germline V gene are MNHNS and SASEGT. The chain's CDR3 is CASSDMPAPDRRF. Written as DNA, the CDR3 is TGTGCCAGCAGTGACATGCCCGCCCCAGATCGCCGTTTT.

The CDR3 here is CASSGSGGLSGNTIYF. As DNA, the CDR3 is TGCGCCAGCAGCGGCTCAGGGGGGCTCTCTGGAAACACCATATATTTT. The chain carries TRBV5-1 and TRBJ1-3; TRBD1 matches 7 bases. CDR1 SGHRS and CDR2 YFSETQ come from the germline V gene. The CDR3 runs to 16 residues. The J segment lost 0 bases and the V segment lost 4 bases, leaving 7 bases of the junction unmatched.

The rearrangement joins TRBV27 to TRBJ1-1; D uncertain. The ends were cut back, 7 bases at V and 2 bases at J, with 14 bases in the middle. The CDR3 runs 14 residues. Germline V gives CDR1 MNHEY, CDR2 SMNVEV (reference sequence). The CDR3 is CASTTRGGNTEAFF. In DNA, the CDR3 is TGTGCCAGCACCACGAGAGGCGGAAACACTGAAGCTTTCTTT.

The chain employs TRBV9 and TRBJ2-3; D is uncertain. Germline V gene sequence: CDR1 SGDLS, CDR2 YYNGEE. This CDR3 region has 15 residues. V was clipped by 4 bases and J by 2 bases, with 14 bases between them. CDR3: CASSPNSRPTDTQYF. The DNA of the CDR3 is TGTGCCAGCAGCCCCAATTCTAGGCCCACAGATACGCAGTATTTT.

The genes are TRBV12-5 and TRBJ1-1, with D unclear. The CDR3 sequence is 15 residues long. Germline V gene data show CDR1 as LGHNT and CDR2 as FRNRAP. Trimming took 4 bases from V and 2 from J, leaving 14 bases between them. This chain's CDR3 is CASGSRNRSNTEAFF. CDR3 nucleotide sequence: TGTGCTAGTGGTTCCAGGAACAGATCTAACACTGAAGCTTTCTTT.

The chain links TRBV5-5 to TRBJ1-2; a weak D match, TRBD1 (5 bases). The CDR3 runs to 14 residues. With 3 bases removed from V and 6 bases from J, the gap between germline ends came to 15 bases. The germline V gene encodes CDR1 SGHKS and CDR2 YYEKEE (reference sequence). The CDR3 DNA follows: TGTGCCAGCAGCTGGTGGACAACAGACCATGGCTACACCTTC. Translated, it gives CASSWWTTDHGYTF.

V and J are TRBV11-2 and TRBJ2-7; TRBD1 agrees at 7 bases. Germline CDR1 is SGHAT and CDR2 is FQNNGV. V trimming: 4 bases; J trimming: 2 bases; junction bases outside the gene matches: 8. The CDR3 has 15 amino acids. The CDR3 reads CASSSWGQSAYEQYF. In nucleotides, the CDR3 is TGTGCCAGCAGCTCCTGGGGACAGTCAGCCTACGAGCAGTACTTC.

V is TRBV6-5 and J is TRBJ1-1; TRBD1 agrees at 8 bases. This CDR3 spans 13 amino acids. In germline, CDR1 is MNHEY, CDR2 SVGAGI. V dropped 4 bases and J dropped 8; count of bases not matched to a gene: 6. CDR3 protein: CASSFRGQGEAFF. The CDR3 region has the DNA TGTGCCAGCAGTTTCCGAGGACAGGGAGAAGCTTTCTTT.

DNA for the CDR3: TGTGCCAGCAGCACCATGACAGGGGAAAACTATGGCTACACCTTC. Residues: CASSTMTGENYGYTF. This sequence joins TRBV9 and TRBJ1-2; 8 bases agree with TRBD1. Trimming removed 4 bases from V and 2 bases from J; junction bases left unmatched: 7. CDR3 length: 15 residues. The germline V gene has CDR1 SGDLS and CDR2 YYNGEE. Full variable domain (missing parts from reference TRBV9 and TRBJ1-2): DSGVTQTPKHLITATGQRVTLRCSPRSGDLSVYWYQQSLDQGLQFLIQYYNGEERAKGNILERFSAQQFPDLHSELNLSSLELGDSALYFCASSTMTGENYGYTFGSGTRLTVV.

The chain uses TRBV5-1 and TRBJ1-1; possibly TRBD1 for D (5 bases). Between the trimmed V and J ends, which lost 0 bases and 3 bases, there was a span of 15 bases. The CDR3 length is 16 residues. Germline lookup yields CDR1 SGHRS and CDR2 YFSETQ. In DNA, the CDR3 is TGCGCCAGCAGCTTGGAGATGGGCTTCAGGGACACTGAAGCTTTCTTT. Protein sequence: CASSLEMGFRDTEAFF.

This chain joins TRBV29-1 and TRBJ2-1; 8 bases agree with TRBD1. Trimming removed 3 bases from V and 2 bases from J; junction bases left unmatched: 6. Germline loops: CDR1 SQVTM, CDR2 ANQGSEA. This CDR3 has 15 residues. This chain's CDR3 is CSVDERRGPYNEQFF. In nucleotides, the CDR3 is TGCAGCGTTGACGAGCGCAGGGGGCCCTACAATGAGCAGTTCTTC.

V is TRBV5-1 and J is TRBJ2-5; 12 nucleotides match TRBD2. The junction had 2 bases not matched to a gene; V was cut back by 3 bases and J by 5 bases. The CDR3 length is 14 residues. Germline V gene lookup returns CDR1 SGHRS and CDR2 YFSETQ. The CDR3 DNA sequence: TGCGCCAGCAGCTCAGGGACTAGCGGGGAGACCCAGTACTTC. Its translation: CASSSGTSGETQYF.

The chain has TRBV19 and TRBJ1-4; D remains ambiguous. The CDR3 has 12 residues. The V end was cut by 6 bases, the J end by 4 bases, with 6 bases between. The germline gives CDR1 LNHDA, CDR2 SQIVND (reference sequence). The CDR3 bases are TGTGCCAGTAGGGGCCTTAATGAAAAACTGTTTTTT. Translation: CASRGLNEKLFF. The whole variable domain, remainder taken from reference TRBV19 and TRBJ1-4, is DGGITQSPKYLFRKEGQNVTLSCEQNLNHDAMYWYRQDPGQGLRLIYYSQIVNDFQKGDIAEGYSVSREKKESFPLTVTSAQKNPTAFYLCASRGLNEKLFFGSGTQLSVL.

This chain connects TRBV9 to TRBJ1-2; 7 nucleotides agree with TRBD1. Germline trimming cut 5 bases from V and 6 bases from J; bases unmatched to any gene: 13. The CDR3 sequence is 15 residues long. Germline CDR1 and CDR2: SGDLS and YYNGEE. The CDR3 is CASREQGSGHHGYTF. The CDR3 DNA sequence: TGTGCCAGCAGGGAACAGGGGAGCGGGCATCATGGCTACACCTTC. Based on the CDR3 plus reference TRBV9 and TRBJ1-2, the full variable domain is DSGVTQTPKHLITATGQRVTLRCSPRSGDLSVYWYQQSLDQGLQFLIQYYNGEERAKGNILERFSAQQFPDLHSELNLSSLELGDSALYFCASREQGSGHHGYTFGSGTRLTVV.

The chain links TRBV10-3 to TRBJ2-1; D is perhaps TRBD1 (6 bases). V lost 6 bases, J lost 5 bases, and 17 bases lay in between. This CDR3 comprises 15 residues. The V gene's germline CDR1 is ENHRY and CDR2 SYGVKD. The CDR3 DNA follows: TGTGCCATCAGCGCACACAGGGATGGTGACAATGAGCAGTTCTTC. Protein sequence: CAISAHRDGDNEQFF.

V usage is TRBV29-1 and J usage is TRBJ2-1, with D tentatively TRBD2 (6 bases). The germline CDR1 and CDR2 sequences are SQVTM and ANQGSEA. The CDR3 loop spans 12 amino acids. Trimming removed 3 bases from V and 7 bases from J, with 10 bases in between. CDR3 DNA: TGCAGCGTTGATCTGGGGGGAAATGAGCAGTTCTTC. Translated, it gives CSVDLGGNEQFF.

The chain joins TRBV7-2 to TRBJ2-3; 8 nucleotides align to TRBD1. Unmatched junction bases numbered 6, after V lost 5 bases and J lost 5 bases. Germline V CDR1 and CDR2: SGHTA, FQGNSA. The CDR3 covers 14 residues. In nucleotides, the CDR3 is TGTGCCAGCAGCCCGGACAGGGCTAGAGATACGCAGTATTTT. It codes for CASSPDRARDTQYF. The whole variable domain, remainder taken from reference TRBV7-2 and TRBJ2-3, is GAGVSQSPSNKVTEKGKDVELRCDPISGHTALYWYRQSLGQGLEFLIYFQGNSAPDKSGLPSDRFSAERTGGSVSTLTIQRTQQEDSAVYLCASSPDRARDTQYFGPGTRLTVL.

The V gene is TRBV4-1, the J gene TRBJ2-7; 8 nucleotides agree with TRBD1. V dropped 3 bases and J dropped 2; count of bases not matched to a gene: 3. Per the germline V gene, CDR1 is MGHRA and CDR2 is YSYEKL. This CDR3 region has 14 residues. DNA of the CDR3: TGCGCCAGCAGCCATGACAGGGGAACCTACGAGCAGTACGTC. Translated: CASSHDRGTYEQYV.

The chain joins TRBV6-1 to TRBJ1-5; weak D call: TRBD1 (5 bases). CDR3 length: 15 residues. Trimming stripped 2 bases from V and 1 base from J, with 9 bases between. CDR1 and CDR2 (germline): MNHNS, SASEGT. CDR3 coding DNA: TGTGCCAGCAGTGAATGGCAGGGAAGCAATCAGCCCCAGCATTTT. Encoded protein: CASSEWQGSNQPQHF.

The chain employs TRBV14 and TRBJ1-1; weak D call: TRBD1 (5 bases). There are 12 residues in the CDR3. V dropped 4 bases and J dropped 4 bases, with 7 bases sitting between them. Germline V gives CDR1 SGHDN, CDR2 FVKESK. As DNA, the CDR3 is TGTGCCAGCAGCCTCAGGGCCACTGAAGCTTTCTTT. Its translation is CASSLRATEAFF.

This chain links TRBV6-6 with TRBJ1-5; weak D call: TRBD1 (6 bases). There are 15 residues in the CDR3. Per germline, CDR1 MNHNY and CDR2 SVGAGI (reference sequence). The V end lost 0 bases, the J end lost 4 bases, and 10 bases lay between the germline ends. The CDR3 protein is CASSYSLQGNQPQHF. CDR3 bases: TGTGCCAGCAGTTACTCCCTTCAGGGGAATCAGCCCCAGCATTTT.

The CDR3 coding sequence is TGTGCCAGTAGTATAACGGGGGGGTTAGCCAAAAACATTCAGTACTTC. It codes for CASSITGGLAKNIQYF. The rearrangement joins TRBV19 to TRBJ2-4; TRBD2 aligns across 8 bases. The CDR3 length is 16 residues. Germline values: CDR1 LNHDA, CDR2 SQIVND (reference sequence). The V and J ends lost 2 bases and 0 bases, in that order; junction bases with no gene match: 3. Based on the CDR3 plus reference TRBV19 and TRBJ2-4, the full variable domain is DGGITQSPKYLFRKEGQNVTLSCEQNLNHDAMYWYRQDPGQGLRLIYYSQIVNDFQKGDIAEGYSVSREKKESFPLTVTSAQKNPTAFYLCASSITGGLAKNIQYFGAGTRLSVL.